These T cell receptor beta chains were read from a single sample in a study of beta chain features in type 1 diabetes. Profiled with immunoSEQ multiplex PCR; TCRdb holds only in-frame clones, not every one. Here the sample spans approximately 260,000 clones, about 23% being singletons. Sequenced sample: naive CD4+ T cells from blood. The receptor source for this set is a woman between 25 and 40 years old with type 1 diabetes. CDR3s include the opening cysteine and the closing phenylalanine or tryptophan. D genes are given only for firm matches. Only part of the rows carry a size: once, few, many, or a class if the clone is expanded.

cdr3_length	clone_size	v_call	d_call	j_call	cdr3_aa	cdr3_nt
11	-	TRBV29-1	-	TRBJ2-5	CISREGETQYF	TGCATCAGCAGGGAAGGAGAGACCCAGTACTTC
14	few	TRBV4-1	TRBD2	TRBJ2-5	CASSQDAGGQTQYF	TGCGCCAGCAGCCAAGATGCGGGGGGCCAGACCCAGTACTTC
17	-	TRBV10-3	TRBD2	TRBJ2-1	CAISRRLAGEGRNEQFF	TGTGCCATCAGCCGCCGACTAGCGGGAGAAGGCCGCAATGAGCAGTTCTTC
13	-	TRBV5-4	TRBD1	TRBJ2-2	CVLGTAWGGELFF	TGTGTTCTCGGGACAGCTTGGGGCGGGGAGCTGTTTTTT
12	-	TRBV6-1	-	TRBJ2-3	CASRGRGDTQYF	TGTGCCAGCAGGGGGAGAGGGGATACGCAGTATTTT
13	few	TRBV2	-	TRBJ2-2	CASSEEHTGELFF	TGTGCCAGCAGTGAAGAGCACACCGGGGAGCTGTTTTTT
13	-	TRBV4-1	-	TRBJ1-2	CASSPGYRALRTF	TGCGCCAGCAGCCCCGGTTACAGGGCGTTGAGGACCTTC
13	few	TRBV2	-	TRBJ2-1	CASIADSYNEQFF	TGTGCCAGCATAGCGGACTCCTACAATGAGCAGTTCTTC
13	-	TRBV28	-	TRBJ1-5	CASSAQDRWPQHF	TGTGCCAGCAGTGCGCAAGACAGGTGGCCCCAGCATTTT
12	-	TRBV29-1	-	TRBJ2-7	CSALSRSYEQYF	TGCAGCGCCCTCAGTCGCTCCTACGAGCAGTACTTC
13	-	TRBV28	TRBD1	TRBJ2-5	CASITGGRETQYF	TGTGCCAGCATCACAGGGGGTCGAGAGACCCAGTACTTC
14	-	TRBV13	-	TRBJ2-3	CASSLLRPTDTQYF	TGTGCCAGCAGCTTATTGCGGCCCACAGATACGCAGTATTTT
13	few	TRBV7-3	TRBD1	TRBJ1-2	CASSTPGQESYTF	TGTGCCAGCAGCACTCCGGGACAGGAGTCTTACACCTTC
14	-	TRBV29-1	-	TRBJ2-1	CSVVSRGSYNEQFF	TGCAGCGTTGTTTCCAGAGGATCCTACAATGAGCAGTTCTTC
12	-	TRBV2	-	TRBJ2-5	CASLTGGQTQYF	TGTGCCAGCTTGACAGGCGGCCAGACCCAGTACTTC
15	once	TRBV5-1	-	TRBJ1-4	CASRLNGATNEKLFF	TGCGCCAGCAGACTGAACGGAGCAACTAATGAAAAACTGTTTTTT
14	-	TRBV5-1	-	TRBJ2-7	CASSFGGTHYEQYF	TGCGCCAGCAGCTTTGGAGGGACTCACTACGAGCAGTACTTC
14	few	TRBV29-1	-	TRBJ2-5	CSVVGGTPGETQYF	TGCAGCGTTGTAGGTGGGACACCGGGGGAGACCCAGTACTTC
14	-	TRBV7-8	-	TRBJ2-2	CASRVGVNTGELFF	TGTGCCAGCAGGGTCGGAGTGAACACCGGGGAGCTGTTTTTT
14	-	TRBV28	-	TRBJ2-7	CASSFAGASYEQYF	TGTGCCAGCAGTTTCGCCGGTGCCTCCTACGAGCAGTACTTC
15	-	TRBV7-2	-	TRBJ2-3	CASSLFTVGTDTQYF	TGTGCCAGCAGCTTATTCACAGTAGGCACAGATACGCAGTATTTT
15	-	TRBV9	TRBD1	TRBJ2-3	CASSVGTGGPDTQYF	TGTGCCAGCAGCGTAGGGACAGGGGGCCCAGATACGCAGTATTTT
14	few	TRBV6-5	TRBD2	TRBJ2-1	CASRLAGGINEQFF	TGTGCCAGCAGACTAGCGGGAGGCATCAATGAGCAGTTCTTC
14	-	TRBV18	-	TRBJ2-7	CASSRDSSYYEQYF	TGTGCCAGCTCACGCGACTCCTCTTACTACGAGCAGTACTTC
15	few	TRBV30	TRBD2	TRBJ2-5	CAWSVLAGVSETQYF	TGTGCCTGGAGTGTACTGGCGGGAGTATCTGAGACCCAGTACTTC
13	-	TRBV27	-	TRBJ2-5	CASSLRGQETQYF	TGTGCCAGCAGCCTTCGGGGCCAAGAGACCCAGTACTTC
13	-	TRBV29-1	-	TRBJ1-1	CSGRTGLNTEAFF	TGCAGCGGCCGAACAGGGCTGAACACTGAAGCTTTCTTT
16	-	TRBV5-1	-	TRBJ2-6	CASSSSSRSGANVLTF	TGCGCCAGCAGCTCCTCTTCTCGCTCTGGGGCCAACGTCCTGACTTTC
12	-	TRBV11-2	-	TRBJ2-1	CASSAGPGKQFF	TGTGCCAGCAGCGCTGGCCCAGGGAAGCAGTTCTTC
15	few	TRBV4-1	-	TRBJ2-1	CASSQNGGTYNEQFF	TGCGCCAGCAGCCAAAATGGCGGGACCTACAATGAGCAGTTCTTC
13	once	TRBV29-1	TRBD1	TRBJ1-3	CSVAGQEGNTIYF	TGCAGCGTAGCGGGACAGGAAGGAAACACCATATATTTT
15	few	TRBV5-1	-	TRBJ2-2	CASSMRAANTGELFF	TGCGCCAGCAGCATGAGGGCAGCGAACACCGGGGAGCTGTTTTTT
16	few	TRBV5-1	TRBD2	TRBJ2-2	CASGLVAGTNTGELFF	TGCGCCAGCGGACTGGTAGCGGGGACGAACACCGGGGAGCTGTTTTTT
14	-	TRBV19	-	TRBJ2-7	CASSIRAGGYEQYF	TGTGCCAGTAGTATTCGAGCAGGAGGCTACGAGCAGTACTTC
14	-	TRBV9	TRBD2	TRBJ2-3	CASSGGLEIDTQYF	TGTGCCAGCAGCGGGGGACTAGAGATAGATACGCAGTATTTT
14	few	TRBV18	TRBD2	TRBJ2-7	CASSPGLAVREQYF	TGTGCCAGCTCACCAGGGCTAGCGGTAAGGGAGCAGTACTTC
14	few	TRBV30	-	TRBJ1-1	CAWSGTGGYTEAFF	TGTGCCTGGAGTGGGACTGGGGGGTACACTGAAGCTTTCTTT
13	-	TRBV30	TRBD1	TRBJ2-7	CAWSRGQVAEQYF	TGTGCCTGGAGTAGAGGACAGGTGGCCGAGCAGTACTTC
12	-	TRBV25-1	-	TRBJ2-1	CASSAYLREQFF	TGTGCCAGCAGTGCCTACCTTCGTGAGCAGTTCTTC
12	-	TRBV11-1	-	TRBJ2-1	CASSPQNNEQFF	TGTGCCAGCAGCCCCCAGAACAATGAGCAGTTCTTC
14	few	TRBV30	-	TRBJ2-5	CAWSLPGVGKTQYF	TGTGCCTGGAGTTTACCGGGAGTCGGAAAGACCCAGTACTTC
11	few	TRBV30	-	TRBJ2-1	CALTSYNEQFF	TGTGCCTTGACTAGCTACAATGAGCAGTTCTTC
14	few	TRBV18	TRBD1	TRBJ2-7	CASSPSQGQDEQYF	TGTGCCAGCTCACCCTCCCAAGGACAGGACGAGCAGTACTTC
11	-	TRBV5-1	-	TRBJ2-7	CASRGVSEQYF	TGCGCCAGCCGAGGCGTGAGCGAGCAGTACTTC
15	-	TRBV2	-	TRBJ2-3	CASSDPGLHTDTQYF	TGTGCCAGCAGTGACCCGGGACTGCACACAGATACGCAGTATTTT
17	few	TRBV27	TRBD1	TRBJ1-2	CASNLEFVQPTGDGYTF	TGTGCCAGCAACCTCGAATTCGTCCAGCCCACAGGGGATGGCTACACCTTC
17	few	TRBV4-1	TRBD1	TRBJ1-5	CASSLDDDRVWNQPQHF	TGCGCCAGCAGCCTTGATGACGACAGGGTTTGGAATCAGCCCCAGCATTTT
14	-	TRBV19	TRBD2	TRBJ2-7	CASSILAGADEQYF	TGTGCCAGTAGTATCCTAGCGGGAGCCGACGAGCAGTACTTC